This TCR beta chain was recovered during a study of blood T cell repertoires in COVID-19. Turning to the study itself: COVID-19 samples, acute and convalescent, were from the United States, Italy and Spain. The analysed material was cDNA or gDNA that came from T cells, B-cell-depleted T cells, or PBMCs.

In the original processing: Amplifying reference gene primers gave estimates of nucleated cell counts. Generated by immunoSEQ multiplex PCR, the TCRdb table keeps only in-frame clones and is missing some. V and J calls plus clone size are reproduced from that table; the DNA served to infer D and trimming. The table has over 200,000 clones, 86% seen once. From germline, CDR1 is GTSNPN and CDR2 SVGIG (reference sequence). This CDR3 comprises 14 residues. V was cut by 2 bases and J by 6 bases, with 16 bases left in between. The TCR was taken from a man between 35 and 55 years old who had recovered from COVID-19. J is TRBJ1-2 and V is TRBV30; D not certain. Sample: peripheral blood. In nucleotides, the CDR3 is TGTGCCTGGAGTCTTTCCACGGCGGGTCATGGCTACACCTTC. The encoded protein is CAWSLSTAGHGYTF.